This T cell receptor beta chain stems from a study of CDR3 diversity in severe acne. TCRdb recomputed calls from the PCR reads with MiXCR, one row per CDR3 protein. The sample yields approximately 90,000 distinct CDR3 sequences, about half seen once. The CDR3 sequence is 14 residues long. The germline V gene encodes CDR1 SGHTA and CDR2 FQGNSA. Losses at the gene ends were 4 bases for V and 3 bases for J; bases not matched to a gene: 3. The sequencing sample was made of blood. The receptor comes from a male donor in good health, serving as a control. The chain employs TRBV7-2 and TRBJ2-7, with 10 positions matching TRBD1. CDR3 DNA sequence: TGTGCCAGCAGCTGGACAGGGGGAGTCTACGAGCAGTACTTC. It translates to CASSWTGGVYEQYF.